The TCR beta chain under discussion was sequenced for a study of identical twins. The sample holds a few counts of this clonotype. This CDR3 contains 19 residues. From germline, CDR1 is SGHVS and CDR2 FQNEAQ. Germline trimming cut 2 bases from V and 1 base from J; bases unmatched to any gene: 17. Using its own MiXCR run on the 5' RACE reads, TCRdb lists one record per CDR3 protein. The sample lists 1.5 million to 2 million distinct CDR3 sequences, more than 30% occurring once. The TCR was taken from a newborn girl in good health. Sample: cord blood. The rearrangement uses TRBV7-8 and TRBJ2-7, with 7 bases lining up with TRBD1. The CDR3 DNA reads as TGTGCCAGCAGCTTATCGCTTAACCCCACAGGGGAAGTGTCCTACGAGCAGTACTTC. This translates into CASSLSLNPTGEVSYEQYF. Full variable domain (outside the CDR3, taken from reference TRBV7-8 and TRBJ2-7): GAGVSQSPRYKVAKRGQDVALRCDPISGHVSLFWYQQALGQGPEFLTYFQNEAQLDKSGLPSDRFFAERPEGSVSTLKIQRTQQEDSAVYLCASSLSLNPTGEVSYEQYFGPGTRLTVT.